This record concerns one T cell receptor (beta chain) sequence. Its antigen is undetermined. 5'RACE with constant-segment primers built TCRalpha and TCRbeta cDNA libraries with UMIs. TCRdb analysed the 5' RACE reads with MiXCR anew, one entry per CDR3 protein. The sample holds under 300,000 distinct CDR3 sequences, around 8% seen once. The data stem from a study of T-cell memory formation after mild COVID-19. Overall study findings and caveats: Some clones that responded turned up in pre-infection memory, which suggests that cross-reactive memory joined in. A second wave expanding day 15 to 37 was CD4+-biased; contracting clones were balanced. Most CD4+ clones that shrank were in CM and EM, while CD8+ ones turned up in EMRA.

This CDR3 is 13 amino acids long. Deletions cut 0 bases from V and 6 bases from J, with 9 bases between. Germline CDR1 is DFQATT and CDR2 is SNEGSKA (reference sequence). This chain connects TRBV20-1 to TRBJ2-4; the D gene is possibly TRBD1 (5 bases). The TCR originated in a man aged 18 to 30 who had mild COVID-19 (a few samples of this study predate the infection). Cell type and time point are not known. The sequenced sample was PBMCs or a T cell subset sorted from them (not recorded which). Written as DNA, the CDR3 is TGCAGTGCTAGAGACGACAGTCCAAACATTCAGTACTTC. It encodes CSARDDSPNIQYF.